This TCR beta chain was retrieved from a study of blood T cells in healthy people across ages (dated by TCRdb to between 2015 and 2017). Background for the entire study: In model experiments, roughly one uniquely barcoded TCR beta cDNA molecule per two T cells was captured by template switching. To track age-related changes in TCR beta repertoire diversity, the study relied on deep sequencing normalized with unique cDNA molecular identifiers. The donors were divided into four age groups: young (average about 16 years), middle-aged (under 40), aged (around 67) and long-lived (around 87). Donors of different ages were randomly distributed across sequencing lanes to avoid experimental bias. The study analyzed two additional independent replicas of 1 million unique cDNA reads from the same blood draw for two donors, one aged 18 to 29 and one aged 80 or older. General study outcomes and caveats: Since profiling was done on bulk unsorted PBMCs, naive and antigen-experienced compartments could not be conclusively compared. The CMV infection status of donors was not known, potentially confounding age-related changes in expanded clonotypes. Estimates of total diversity based on one million sequenced T cells were considered lower bounds and underestimates. Observed TCR beta diversity per million T cells fell roughly linearly with age, and a significant reduction was already apparent by age about 36. Compared with the aged group, the long-lived group had more naive CD4+ T cells, fewer expanded clones and increased TCR diversity, a pattern suggesting age selection. There was a strong correlation between observed TCR beta diversity and the percentage of naive T cells measured by flow cytometry.

Germline trimming: 2 bases from V, 2 bases from J; junction bases outside gene matches: 14. The CDR3 runs 19 residues from the cysteine to the phenylalanine. Only the CDR3 portion is preserved as DNA: 57 bases, with reading frame beginning at the first base. In the germline V gene (reference sequence), CDR1 corresponds to SEHNR and CDR2 to FQNEAQ. The donors were 40 or so Caucasian individuals from Russia, aged roughly 6 to 100 years, who were systemically healthy. Approximately 9 milliliters of peripheral blood were collected from each donor into EDTA-treated Vacutainer tubes. Ficoll-Paque density-gradient centrifugation was used to isolate PBMCs, with at least 6.5 million per sample. Total RNA, at least 6 micrograms per sample, was extracted from PBMCs with Trizol reagent. For every donor, an aliquot of PBMCs went through flow cytometry to measure the percentages of naive CD45RAhigh/CD27high T cells.

Note on this clonotype: Its antigen specificity is not known. The input lacks base qualities; no much larger clone sits a single base away.

Preparation of the library involved 5' RACE. For sequencing, an Illumina HiSeq 2500 was employed. A second PCR of roughly 6 to 11 cycles was run with a J-beta primer mix and a sample-barcoded 5' primer. A unique molecular identifier was introduced onto each TCR beta cDNA molecule by a template-switch 5' adaptor carrying 12 random nucleotides. At least 3 million CDR3-containing paired-end reads were obtained from each sample. First-strand cDNA synthesis was performed from all RNA using the Mint cDNA synthesis kit, with priming by a TRBC-specific oligonucleotide. Following uracil-DNA glycosylase treatment, all cDNA underwent a first 18-cycle PCR with the universal primers M1SS and BC2_uni_R. Per the original workflow: For normalization, 1 million high-quality reads were randomly selected from each sample, with every read carrying a distinct molecular identifier. Reads with shared molecular identifiers were discarded instead of being binned into consensus sequences. MiTCR, set to a Q25 quality threshold and the strictest error-elimination algorithm, was used for CDR3 identification, clonotype clustering and error correction. A nonparametric unseen species model with Euler transformation was used to estimate lower-bound total TCR beta diversity. TCRdb trimmed public reads at Q25 via fastp, called clones via MiXCR and kept in-frame beta chains. Every entry covers one CDR3 protein and lists the most common genes and DNA from its rows. The authors' filters were not applied to this entry. The sample table records 1.5 million to 2 million distinct CDR3 sequences; about 50% of these occur just once. 2.1% of the sample is taken by the ten largest.

The sequenced material came from blood. This TCR derives from a woman aged 35 to 49 in good health. Recombination linked TRBV7-9 to TRBJ2-5; TRBD1 lines up with 10 middle nucleotides. The CDR3: CASSLPDRGTLQEQETQYF. The DNA sequence follows: TGTGCCAGCAGCTTACCGGACAGGGGGACCCTCCAAGAGCAAGAGACCCAGTACTTC. Outside the CDR3, residues come from the reference TRBV7-9 and TRBJ2-5 proteins, so the full variable domain is: DTGVSQNPRHKITKRGQNVTFRCDPISEHNRLYWYRQTLGQGPEFLTYFQNEAQLEKSRLLSDRFSAERPKGSFSTLEIQRTEQGDSAMYLCASSLPDRGTLQEQETQYFGPGTRLLVL.